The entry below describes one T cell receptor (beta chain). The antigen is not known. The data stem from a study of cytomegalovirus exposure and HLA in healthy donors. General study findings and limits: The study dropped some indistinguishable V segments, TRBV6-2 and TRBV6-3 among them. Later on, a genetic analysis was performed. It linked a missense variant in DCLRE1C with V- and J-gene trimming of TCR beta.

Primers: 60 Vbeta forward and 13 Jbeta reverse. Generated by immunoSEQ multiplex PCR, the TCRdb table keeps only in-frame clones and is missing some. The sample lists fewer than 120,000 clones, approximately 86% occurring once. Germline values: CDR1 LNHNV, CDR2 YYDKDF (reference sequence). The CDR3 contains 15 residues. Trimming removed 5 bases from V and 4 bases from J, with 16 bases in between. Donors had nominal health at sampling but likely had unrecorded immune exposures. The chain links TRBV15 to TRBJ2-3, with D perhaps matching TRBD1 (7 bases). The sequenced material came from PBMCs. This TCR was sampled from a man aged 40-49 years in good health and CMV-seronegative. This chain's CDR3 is CATSFRQGGADTQYF. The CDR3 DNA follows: TGTGCCACCAGCTTCCGACAGGGAGGCGCAGATACGCAGTATTTT.